This T cell receptor beta chain was recorded in a study of blood T cell repertoires in COVID-19. Germline V gives CDR1 KGHSH, CDR2 LQKENI. The CDR3 sequence is 14 residues long. The V gene end was trimmed by 3 bases and the J gene end by 2 bases; junction bases not matched to a gene: 3. Study processing details: The assay estimated nucleated cells by amplifying reference gene primers. The method was immunoSEQ multiplex PCR; TCRdb's version includes in-frame clones alone and lacks a portion of them. That table furnishes V, J and clone size, whereas the DNA furnished D and trimming. The repertoire holds about 200,000 clones, with around 86% as singletons.

Sample: PBMCs or T cells enriched from blood (not recorded which). The rearrangement uses TRBV18 and TRBJ2-7, with 8 bases matching TRBD1. The origin of this receptor is a middle-aged woman with acute COVID-19. The CDR3 DNA sequence: TGTGCCAGCTCACCGGGACAGGCTGCCTACGAGCAGTACTTC. Amino acids: CASSPGQAAYEQYF. Full variable domain (rest looked up from reference TRBV18 and TRBJ2-7): NAGVMQNPRHLVRRRGQEARLRCSPMKGHSHVYWYRQLPEEGLKFMVYLQKENIIDESGMPKERFSAEFPKEGPSILRIQQVVRGDSAAYFCASSPGQAAYEQYFGPGTRLTVT.